The 26 T cell receptor beta chains listed next were all sequenced from one sample in a study of T-cell memory formation after mild COVID-19. TCRdb re-called the 5' RACE reads with MiXCR, one entry per CDR3 protein. The repertoire holds roughly 180,000 distinct CDR3 sequences, roughly 11% seen once, with 3.5% to 4% in the top ten. The sequenced sample was PBMCs or a T cell subset sorted from them (not recorded which). The source is a young man who had mild COVID-19 (a few samples of this study predate the infection). Cell type and time point are not known.

The chain combines TRBV4-3 with TRBJ2-3, with D unresolved. Germline lookup yields CDR1 LGHNA and CDR2 YSLEER. Trimming stripped 4 bases from V and 2 bases from J, with 19 bases between. The CDR3 spans 17 residues. The CDR3 region has the DNA TGCGCCAGCAGCCCCCAGACCTGGGTACTTGACACAGATACGCAGTATTTT. Its protein product is CASSPQTWVLDTDTQYF.

The rearrangement joins TRBV3-1 to TRBJ1-6, with D possibly matching TRBD1 (5 bases). Germline CDR1 LGHDT, CDR2 YNNKEL (reference sequence). The CDR3 runs to 15 residues. V lost 3 bases and J lost 1, with 7 bases in between. The DNA for the CDR3 is TGTGCCAGCAGCCAGGGGGGGTCCTATAATTCACCCCTCCACTTT. Its protein product is CASSQGGSYNSPLHF.

The genes are TRBV3-1 and TRBJ1-6; the D is unclear. Deletions cut 2 bases from V and 11 bases from J, with 10 bases between. The CDR3 loop spans 13 amino acids. Per the germline V gene, CDR1 is LGHDT and CDR2 is YNNKEL (reference sequence). The CDR3 loop is CASSQIWKAPLHF. In DNA form, the CDR3 reads TGTGCCAGCAGCCAAATTTGGAAGGCACCCCTCCACTTT.

This clonotype was counted many times. This chain links TRBV7-9 with TRBJ2-7; perhaps TRBD2 as D (5 bases). V was trimmed by 7 bases and J by 4 bases, leaving 8 bases between them. Germline lookup yields CDR1 SEHNR and CDR2 FQNEAQ (reference sequence). The CDR3 consists of 11 residues. The CDR3 DNA sequence: TGTGCCAGCAACTCGGGGTACGAGCAGTACTTC. This encodes CASNSGYEQYF.

This clonotype was seen more than once but under ten times. V usage is TRBV2 and J usage is TRBJ1-1, with a possible D match to TRBD1 (6 bases). The V and J ends lost 5 bases and 4 bases respectively, with 14 bases between them. Germline assignment: CDR1 SNHLY and CDR2 FYNNEI. The CDR3 contains 14 residues. The CDR3 is CASSSQGRGTEAFF. DNA of the CDR3: TGTGCCAGCAGTTCTCAGGGGAGGGGCACTGAAGCTTTCTTT.

This clonotype was observed a handful of times. The chain is built from TRBV5-1 and TRBJ2-3; the match to TRBD2 covers 9 bases. CDR3 length: 16 residues. Germline trimming cut 0 bases from V and 8 bases from J; bases unmatched to any gene: 10. Looked up from germline, CDR1 is SGHRS and CDR2 is YFSETQ. The CDR3 loop is CASSLAPGPREGTQYF. The CDR3 nucleotides are TGCGCCAGCAGCTTGGCCCCGGGACCGCGGGAGGGTACGCAGTATTTT.

This clonotype occurred many times. In nucleotides, the CDR3 is TGTGCCAGCAGCCTCAGGACAGGGCCGGGACCGTACGAGCAGTACTTC. Amino acid sequence: CASSLRTGPGPYEQYF. The chain employs TRBV6-6 and TRBJ2-7; 8 positions match TRBD1. Looked up from germline, CDR1 is MNHNY and CDR2 is SVGAGI (reference sequence). The V and J ends lost 6 bases and 4 bases, in that order; junction bases with no gene match: 14. CDR3 length: 16 residues.

The rearrangement joins TRBV15 to TRBJ1-1; no clear D gene. Deletions cut 1 base from V and 1 base from J, with 1 base between. The CDR3 spans 12 residues. The germline CDR1 and CDR2 sequences are LNHNV and YYDKDF (reference sequence). CDR3 coding DNA: TGTGCCACCAGCAGAGGGAACACTGAAGCTTTCTTT. It codes for CATSRGNTEAFF.

This clonotype was seen a few times. The V gene is TRBV5-1, the J gene TRBJ1-1; unclear D gene. This CDR3 has 13 amino acids. Germline lookup yields CDR1 SGHRS and CDR2 YFSETQ. Trimming took off 5 bases at V and 6 bases at J, with 14 bases between the two ends. The chain's CDR3 is CASRTVPQAEAFF. DNA of the CDR3: TGCGCCAGCAGAACCGTCCCCCAGGCTGAAGCTTTCTTT.

This clonotype came up many times. This chain uses TRBV14 with TRBJ2-1; possibly TRBD2 for D (6 bases). With 4 bases removed from V and 3 bases from J, the gap between germline ends came to 7 bases. Germline V lookup: CDR1 SGHDN, CDR2 FVKESK. CDR3 length equals 13 residues. The CDR3 nucleotides are TGTGCCAGCAGCCCGGGACTCTACAATGAGCAGTTCTTC. Its translation: CASSPGLYNEQFF.

The sample holds a few counts of this clonotype. The chain has TRBV6-6 and TRBJ1-2; D is ambiguous. The V end was cut by 4 bases, the J end by 8 bases, with 11 bases between. Germline CDR1 and CDR2: MNHNY and SVGAGI (reference sequence). CDR3 length: 12 amino acids. CDR3: CASSSIEGGYTF. The CDR3 DNA sequence: TGTGCCAGCAGTTCGATCGAAGGGGGCTACACCTTC.

The chain joins TRBV10-2 to TRBJ2-1; no reliable D call. V lost 0 bases, J lost 1 base, and 7 bases lay in between. CDR1 and CDR2 (germline): WSHSY, SAAADI. The CDR3 extends over 15 amino acids. The CDR3 coding sequence is TGCGCCAGCAGTGAGTCGCTGACGTCCTACAATGAGCAGTTCTTC. Its translation: CASSESLTSYNEQFF.

This chain joins TRBV12-3 or TRBV12-4 and TRBJ2-7; 9 bases are a match to TRBD2. The CDR3 covers 19 residues. The trim removed 0 bases at V and 2 bases at J, leaving 14 bases unmatched. CDR3 loop: CASSLARLLERGVAYEQYF. The CDR3 nucleotides are TGTGCCAGCAGTTTAGCGAGGCTATTGGAGCGGGGGGTGGCCTACGAGCAGTACTTC.

This clonotype turned up a few times. The V gene is TRBV4-3, the J gene TRBJ1-2, with D tentatively TRBD1 (6 bases). The V and J ends lost 0 bases and 3 bases respectively, with 14 bases between them. This CDR3 comprises 16 residues. Germline V CDR1 and CDR2: LGHNA, YSLEER. The CDR3 bases are TGCGCCAGCAGCCAAGATCCGTACAGGGACTACTATGGCTACACCTTC. Encoded protein: CASSQDPYRDYYGYTF.

The chain links TRBV5-1 to TRBJ2-5, with a possible D match to TRBD2 (5 bases). The germline V gene has CDR1 SGHRS and CDR2 YFSETQ. V dropped 0 bases and J dropped 5 bases, with 14 bases sitting between them. The CDR3 totals 15 residues. The CDR3 is CASSLAGNPGETQYF. The CDR3 DNA is TGCGCCAGCAGCTTGGCGGGGAACCCTGGGGAGACCCAGTACTTC. Based on the CDR3 plus reference TRBV5-1 and TRBJ2-5, the full variable domain is KAGVTQTPRYLIKTRGQQVTLSCSPISGHRSVSWYQQTPGQGLQFLFEYFSETQRNKGNFPGRFSGRQFSNSRSEMNVSTLELGDSALYLCASSLAGNPGETQYFGPGTRLLVL.

This clonotype was seen more than once but under ten times. The V call is TRBV9, the J call TRBJ2-3, with 11 nucleotides matching TRBD2. J gave up 6 bases and V 0 bases, and 6 bases lay outside the gene matches. Germline loops: CDR1 SGDLS, CDR2 YYNGEE. CDR3 length: 16 amino acids. In DNA, the CDR3 is TGTGCCAGCAGCGTAGAGCTAGCGGGGGGTGTCGATACGCAGTATTTT. This gives the protein CASSVELAGGVDTQYF.

The V call is TRBV20-1, the J call TRBJ2-7; TRBD2 aligns across 8 bases. The CDR3 consists of 14 residues. Germline V CDR1 and CDR2: DFQATT, SNEGSKA (reference sequence). With 5 bases clipped from V and 0 bases from J, the junction kept 6 bases outside the gene matches. CDR3 in amino acids: CSAPLRGDSYEQYF. In DNA form, the CDR3 reads TGCAGTGCTCCCCTGCGGGGGGACTCCTACGAGCAGTACTTC.

The rearrangement uses TRBV20-1 and TRBJ1-5; TRBD1 matches at 8 bases. After removal of 7 bases from V and 1 base from J, the junction contained 3 bases not matched to a gene. Germline V gene lookup returns CDR1 DFQATT and CDR2 SNEGSKA (reference sequence). This CDR3 region has 13 residues. The CDR3 DNA reads as TGCAGTGGACAGGGGACGAGCAATCAGCCCCAGCATTTT. It is translated as CSGQGTSNQPQHF.

CDR3 bases: TGCGCCAGCAGCCAAGAGACAGGGGACAGGCCTGCCTACGAGCAGTACTTC. This codes for CASSQETGDRPAYEQYF. This chain links TRBV4-3 with TRBJ2-7; 8 bases are shared with TRBD1. The germline CDR1 and CDR2 sequences are LGHNA and YSLEER. The CDR3 has 17 residues. With 0 bases clipped from V and 2 bases from J, the junction kept 9 bases outside the gene matches.

This clonotype was counted at least ten times. The rearrangement links TRBV7-9 to TRBJ2-4; D assignment may be TRBD1 or TRBD2 (6 bases each). The CDR3 runs to 14 residues. Trimming took off 2 bases at V and 5 bases at J, with 10 bases between the two ends. In germline, CDR1 is SEHNR, CDR2 FQNEAQ (reference sequence). This chain's CDR3 is CASSLRGPQNIQYF. The DNA of the CDR3 is TGTGCCAGCAGCTTACGGGGGCCCCAAAACATTCAGTACTTC.

This clonotype was seen more than once but under ten times. CDR3 bases: TGTGCCAGCAGCCCGGGGACAGGGGTTATAGGCGAGCAGTACGTC. Translating it yields CASSPGTGVIGEQYV. The gene calls are TRBV12-3 or TRBV12-4 and TRBJ2-7; 10 positions agree with TRBD1. J lost 6 bases, V lost 6 bases, and 11 bases had no gene match. The CDR3 consists of 15 residues.

This clonotype was found a few times. The gene calls are TRBV6-5 and TRBJ1-1; no clear D gene. Germline-derived CDR1 and CDR2 are MNHEY and SVGAGI. The CDR3 contains 13 residues. V lost 2 bases, J lost 5 bases, and 9 bases lay in between. The CDR3 DNA sequence: TGTGCCAGCAGTTACAAGGCGCGGACTGAAGCTTTCTTT. Translated: CASSYKARTEAFF.

This clonotype was detected many times. The V call is TRBV12-3 or TRBV12-4, the J call TRBJ2-1; the match to TRBD2 covers 10 bases. This CDR3 is 11 amino acids long. V was clipped by 5 bases and J by 15 bases; unmatched bases: 4. In DNA, the CDR3 is TGTGCCAGCAGTAGCGGGGGGGCCCCGTTCTTC. Amino acids: CASSSGGAPFF.

V gene TRBV6-6 combines with J gene TRBJ2-5, with D unresolved. The ends were cut back, 7 bases at V and 5 bases at J, with 11 bases in the middle. Germline V gene sequence: CDR1 MNHNY, CDR2 SVGAGI (reference sequence). The CDR3 length is 12 residues. CDR3 nucleotide sequence: TGTGCCAGCATCTCCCAGGAGGAGACCCAGTACTTC. Encoded protein: CASISQEETQYF.

Only a few counts were recorded for this clonotype. V gene TRBV4-3 combines with J gene TRBJ2-6; 7 bases are shared with TRBD2. CDR1 and CDR2 (germline): LGHNA, YSLEER. The CDR3 has 21 residues. V gave up 1 base and J gave up 2 bases; unmatched junction bases: 17. Here the CDR3 DNA reads TGCGCCAGCAGCCAAGTGGGTTACTTAGCGGGCGATCTTACTGGGGCCAACGTCCTGACTTTC. Its protein is CASSQVGYLAGDLTGANVLTF.

The J gene is TRBJ1-5, the V gene TRBV6-6; 9 bases agree with TRBD1. In germline, CDR1 is MNHNY, CDR2 SVGAGI (reference sequence). V was pared by 5 bases and J by 6 bases, with 8 bases of the junction left unmatched. The CDR3 spans 15 residues. CDR3 protein: CASSNTQGAGQPQHF. The DNA of the CDR3 is TGTGCCAGCAGTAACACACAGGGGGCCGGTCAGCCCCAGCATTTT.